This T cell receptor beta chain is drawn from a study of cytomegalovirus exposure and HLA in healthy donors. Both 60 Vbeta primers and 13 Jbeta primers went into the PCR. Libraries were prepared by immunoSEQ multiplex PCR; TCRdb keeps only in-frame clonotypes and omits some of them. The table has 160,000 or so clones, 70% to 85% seen once. The length of the CDR3 is 13 residues. V lost 1 base, J lost 4 bases, and 0 bases stayed unmatched. Germline CDR1 is SEHNR and CDR2 is FQNEAQ (reference sequence). This clone was observed a few times. The receptor comes from a woman between 40 and 55 years old in good health and CMV-seronegative. Sample: PBMCs. The chain carries TRBV7-9 and TRBJ1-1; 7 positions agree with TRBD1. The CDR3 DNA sequence: TGTGCCAGCAGCTTAGGGACAGGCACTGAAGCTTTCTTT. It is translated as CASSLGTGTEAFF.